The rows below give T cell receptor beta chains drawn from one sample of a study of blood T cells in healthy people across ages. From the 5' RACE reads, TCRdb called clonotypes with MiXCR, one entry per CDR3 protein. The table shows about 570,000 distinct CDR3 sequences, with roughly 28% occurring only once. The sequencing input was blood. The origin of the receptors is a woman between 65 and 79 years old in good health. The CDR3 runs from the conserved cysteine through the conserved F or W. The D gene is left open where the match is weak. Clone size is stated in some rows and not others, as once, few, many or a class when expanded.

j_gene | v_gene | d_gene | abundance | CDR3nt | CDR3aa
TRBJ2-2 | TRBV9 | NA | NA | TGTGCCAGCAGCGGCAGGGGCGCGCGGACCGGGGAGCTGTTTTTT | CASSGRGARTGELFF
TRBJ1-2 | TRBV5-1 | NA | NA | TGCGCCAGCAGCTTGACTCAAAACTATGGCTACACCTTC | CASSLTQNYGYTF
TRBJ2-3 | TRBV27 | NA | NA | TGTGCCAGCTCCGGGACCTCACGCGCAGATACGCAGTATTTT | CASSGTSRADTQYF
TRBJ2-4 | TRBV6-5 | NA | few | TGTGCCAGCAGTGAGGGCAAAGCCAAAAACATTCAGTACTTC | CASSEGKAKNIQYF
TRBJ2-5 | TRBV9 | TRBD2 | NA | TGTGCCAGCACAATGTCCGGGGGGGCGTTGGAGACCCAGTACTTC | CASTMSGGALETQYF
TRBJ2-1 | TRBV20-1 | TRBD2 | many | TGCAGTGCTAGGGGACTAGCCGATGAGCAGTTCTTC | CSARGLADEQFF
TRBJ2-5 | TRBV29-1 | NA | few | TGCAGCGTTCTTCAGGCTCAAGAGACCCAGTACTTC | CSVLQAQETQYF
TRBJ1-5 | TRBV12-3/TRBV12-4 | TRBD1 | NA | TGTGCCAGCACCGTGGACAGGGGGCGAGGGAATCAGCCCCAGCATTTT | CASTVDRGRGNQPQHF
TRBJ2-3 | TRBV3-1 | NA | few | TGTGCCAGCAGCCAGGCCACGGTCGAAGATACGCAGTATTTT | CASSQATVEDTQYF
TRBJ1-6 | TRBV4-3 | TRBD1 | NA | TGCGCCAGCAGCCTGGGGACAGCTAGCTCCTATAATTCACCCCTCCACTTT | CASSLGTASSYNSPLHF
TRBJ1-4 | TRBV5-1 | NA | NA | TGCGCCAGCAGCTTGGACGGACACCTCGCTTCTAATGAAAAACTGTTTTTT | CASSLDGHLASNEKLFF
TRBJ1-2 | TRBV12-3/TRBV12-4 | TRBD1 | NA | TGTGCCAGCAGTTTCTTCGGTCGACAGGGGGCGGTTGGCTACACCTTC | CASSFFGRQGAVGYTF
TRBJ1-2 | TRBV12-3/TRBV12-4 | NA | NA | TGTGCCAGCCGAACAACAGGAGTCTATGGCTACACCTTC | CASRTTGVYGYTF
TRBJ2-1 | TRBV5-1 | NA | NA | TGCGCCAGCAGCTTGGATGGCGTAAGCTTCAATGAGCAGTTCTTC | CASSLDGVSFNEQFF
TRBJ1-5 | TRBV12-3/TRBV12-4 | TRBD1 | few | TGTGCCAGCAGCGCGTCAGGGGGATCGAATCAGCCCCAGCATTTT | CASSASGGSNQPQHF
TRBJ2-7 | TRBV7-2 | NA | NA | TGTGCCGGCAGCTTGGGCCCTTCCTACGAGCAGTACTTC | CAGSLGPSYEQYF
TRBJ2-1 | TRBV7-3 | TRBD1 | few | TGTGCCAGCGGCGCGACAGGGGACTCCTACAATGAGCAGTTCTTC | CASGATGDSYNEQFF
TRBJ2-7 | TRBV7-9 | NA | few | TGTGCCAGCAGCCGGACGGTTAGCTCCTACGAGCAGTACTTC | CASSRTVSSYEQYF
TRBJ2-2 | TRBV6-1 | TRBD2 | NA | TGTGCCAGCAGGCGCCCAAAGTGGACTAGCGGGGCCGGGGAGCTGTTTTTT | CASRRPKWTSGAGELFF
TRBJ1-1 | TRBV21-1 | NA | few | TGTGCCAGCAGAACAGGGGGCACTGAAGCTTTCTTT | CASRTGGTEAFF
TRBJ2-5 | TRBV7-9 | TRBD2 | few | TGTGCCAGCAGCCCCCCTAGCGGGGGGGGCGGACAGACCCAGTACTTC | CASSPPSGGGGQTQYF
TRBJ2-6 | TRBV6-2/TRBV6-3 | NA | NA | TGTGCCAGCAGTTACTCGATAAGTGGAAACTCTGGGGCCAACGTCCTGACTTTC | CASSYSISGNSGANVLTF
TRBJ2-5 | TRBV2 | NA | NA | TGTGCCAGCTTCCGGGACCGAGAAGAGACCCAGTACTTC | CASFRDREETQYF
TRBJ2-1 | TRBV6-2/TRBV6-3 | TRBD2 | few | TGTGCCAGCAGTTACTCGATCTTAGCGGGGGGGCTAAATGAGCAGTTCTTC | CASSYSILAGGLNEQFF